This passage covers 8 T cell receptor beta chains from one sample sequenced in a study of a mutant IDH1 vaccine in newly diagnosed glioma. The repertoire was sequenced with immunoSEQ multiplex PCR; TCRdb's copy has only in-frame clones and lacks some. The repertoire holds around 29,000 clones, around 80% seen once, with roughly 8% in the top ten. Antigens for these TCRs are unknown. Time point meaning: week 35, safety follow-up. Doses consisted of 300 ug of mutant IDH1 20-mer peptide each, paired with topical imiquimod. The sample was PBMCs, taken from a glioma patient whose treatment included an IDH1 peptide vaccine. These receptors were taken from a man between 50 and 59 years old with glioma.

This chain connects TRBV30 to TRBJ2-3, with a tentative D call TRBD2 (6 bases). Trimming shortened V by 1 base and J by 4 bases, and 15 bases separated the two germline ends. In germline, CDR1 is GTSNPN, CDR2 SVGIG (reference sequence). This CDR3 is 15 amino acids long. This CDR3 reads CAWSAGTLGPDTQYF. The CDR3 DNA is TGTGCCTGGAGTGCGGGGACTCTAGGGCCAGATACGCAGTATTTT.

In its sample, this clone was seen a few times. The chain has TRBV18 and TRBJ1-1, with D perhaps TRBD1 (6 bases). CDR3 size: 15 residues. Germline CDR1 is KGHSH and CDR2 is LQKENI. V was pared by 3 bases and J by 7 bases, with 18 bases between. The CDR3, as DNA: TGTGCCAGCTCACCCCCCAGCGGCAGGGGCGGTGAAGCTTTCTTT. Translating gives CASSPPSGRGGEAFF.

The chain recombines TRBV6-1 with TRBJ2-5, with D perhaps TRBD1 or TRBD2 (5 bases each). CDR3 length: 13 amino acids. The V gene's germline CDR1 is MNHNS and CDR2 SASEGT. Trimming removed 6 bases at V and 1 base at J, with 9 bases between. DNA of the CDR3: TGTGCCAGCAGCAAGGGGACCCAAGAGACCCAGTACTTC. This translates into CASSKGTQETQYF.

The V call is TRBV5-1, the J call TRBJ2-7; D might be TRBD2 (5 bases). The CDR3 covers 15 residues. The germline CDR1 and CDR2 sequences are SGHRS and YFSETQ. Trimming removed 0 bases from V and 0 bases from J, with 10 bases in between. As DNA, the CDR3 is TGCGCCAGCAGCTTGGGGACTGTCAGCTCCTACGAGCAGTACTTC. This translates into CASSLGTVSSYEQYF.

The rearrangement links TRBV5-6 to TRBJ2-5; the D gene is possibly TRBD1 (6 bases). V shed 4 bases and J shed 4 bases, with 14 bases lying between them. The CDR3 spans 14 residues. The germline V gene has CDR1 SGHDT and CDR2 YYEEEE. CDR3 DNA: TGTGCCAGCAGCGGCCGAGGGGGTTCAGAGACCCAGTACTTC. Translating it yields CASSGRGGSETQYF.

CDR3 nucleotides: TGTGCCAGCAGCGTTATGGAGGGCAATGAGCAGTTCTTC. This gives the protein CASSVMEGNEQFF. The chain recombines TRBV9 with TRBJ2-1, with D maybe TRBD2 (6 bases). CDR3 length: 13 residues. Germline CDR1 reads SGDLS; CDR2 reads YYNGEE. Deletions cut 2 bases from V and 6 bases from J, with 9 bases between.

The rearrangement links TRBV5-1 to TRBJ2-3; 11 nucleotides align to TRBD1. In germline, CDR1 is SGHRS, CDR2 YFSETQ. With V trimmed by 4 bases and J by 4 bases, 17 bases remained unmatched. CDR3 length: 19 amino acids. DNA of the CDR3: TGCGCCAGCAGCGCCGATGGACAGGGGGCAGGTAGCTTAGCAGATACGCAGTATTTT. Its translation: CASSADGQGAGSLADTQYF.

This chain uses TRBV2 with TRBJ2-1; possibly TRBD2 for D (5 bases). This CDR3 region has 14 residues. V was cut by 5 bases and J by 0 bases, with 8 bases left in between. Per the germline V gene, CDR1 is SNHLY and CDR2 is FYNNEI. Written as DNA, the CDR3 is TGTGCCAGCAGTCTGACTAACTCCTACAATGAGCAGTTCTTC. Translated, it gives CASSLTNSYNEQFF.